The rows below give T cell receptor beta chains drawn from one sample of a study of PD-1 blockade in classical Hodgkin lymphoma. Only in-frame clones appear in the TCRdb table, and some are missing; sequencing was by immunoSEQ multiplex PCR. The table has fewer than 35,000 clones, 80% to 95% seen once. The source material was CD4+ T cells from blood, sampled before the fourth cycle of nivolumab. Source of these receptors: a human donor with classical Hodgkin lymphoma. The CDR3 runs from the conserved cysteine through the conserved F or W. The D gene is left open where the match is weak. Rows give clone size only sometimes, using once, few, many, or a class for an expanded clone.

V	J	D	size	CDR3	DNA
TRBV18	TRBJ2-1	NA	once	CASSPRGGTGNEQFF	TGTGCCAGCTCCCCCAGGGGCGGGACGGGCAATGAGCAGTTCTTC
TRBV27	TRBJ1-2	NA	NA	CASSSRTDHYGYTF	TGTGCCAGCAGTTCCCGTACAGACCACTATGGCTACACCTTC
TRBV5-1	TRBJ1-3	NA	NA	CASSKGGSGNTIYF	TGCGCCAGCAGCAAAGGGGGCTCTGGAAACACCATATATTTT
TRBV2	TRBJ2-4	NA	NA	CASNPQGQNIQYF	TGTGCCAGCAATCCCCAGGGCCAAAACATTCAGTACTTC
TRBV9	TRBJ2-1	TRBD1	NA	CASSVGRTGGAGEQFF	TGTGCCAGCAGCGTAGGAAGGACAGGGGGCGCTGGTGAGCAGTTCTTC
TRBV29-1	TRBJ1-1	NA	NA	CSVLTVPYTEAFF	TGCAGCGTTCTAACAGTACCCTACACTGAAGCTTTCTTT
TRBV6-5	TRBJ2-3	TRBD1	NA	CASRTGGAGTDTQYF	TGTGCCAGCAGGACAGGGGGGGCAGGGACAGATACGCAGTATTTT
TRBV7-8	TRBJ2-5	TRBD2	NA	CASSFLGGGSETQYF	TGTGCCAGCAGCTTTTTGGGGGGGGGATCCGAGACCCAGTACTTC
TRBV6-6	TRBJ2-7	TRBD1	NA	CASSIPGQGYEQYF	TGTGCCAGCAGTATCCCGGGACAGGGCTACGAGCAGTACTTC
TRBV5-5	TRBJ2-7	NA	NA	CASSLGNGVEQYF	TGTGCCAGCAGCTTGGGGAACGGGGTCGAGCAGTACTTC
TRBV27	TRBJ1-5	NA	NA	CASRQGLGRQPQHF	TGTGCCAGCAGACAGGGTTTAGGCCGTCAGCCCCAGCATTTT
TRBV6-1	TRBJ2-3	NA	NA	CASSEAVGRTTDTQYF	TGTGCCAGCAGTGAAGCCGTAGGCAGAACCACAGATACGCAGTATTTT
TRBV18	TRBJ2-5	NA	NA	CASSPPSQGQQYF	TGTGCCAGCTCACCACCGTCGCAGGGGCAGCAGTACTTC
TRBV7-9	TRBJ2-3	NA	NA	CASSFIQTDTQYF	TGTGCCAGCAGCTTCATACAGACAGATACGCAGTATTTT
TRBV7-9	TRBJ2-7	TRBD1	NA	CASSSRTGSSYEQYF	TGTGCCAGCAGTTCAAGGACAGGTAGCTCCTACGAGCAGTACTTC
TRBV4-1	TRBJ1-2	NA	NA	CASTGVGANYGYTF	TGCGCCAGCACTGGCGTGGGGGCGAACTATGGCTACACCTTC
TRBV23-1	TRBJ2-7	TRBD2	once	CASSLWTSGLYEQYF	TGCGCCAGCAGTCTTTGGACTAGCGGATTATACGAGCAGTACTTC
TRBV5-1	TRBJ1-1	NA	NA	CASSLGDGRTEAFF	TGCGCCAGCAGCTTGGGGGATGGGAGGACCGAAGCTTTCTTT
TRBV29-1	TRBJ2-1	NA	once	CSVETGRGGNEQFF	TGCAGCGTGGAAACAGGGAGGGGTGGCAATGAGCAGTTCTTC
TRBV30	TRBJ2-7	NA	NA	CAWSFDDGVGDEQYF	TGTGCCTGGAGTTTTGACGACGGAGTTGGGGACGAGCAGTACTTC
TRBV28	TRBJ2-1	NA	NA	CASSGEYPYNEQFF	TGTGCCAGCAGTGGGGAGTACCCCTACAATGAGCAGTTCTTC
TRBV30	TRBJ2-6	TRBD1	NA	CACPRTGTSGANVLTF	TGTGCCTGCCCTAGGACAGGGACCTCTGGGGCCAACGTCCTGACTTTC
TRBV4-1	TRBJ2-7	NA	NA	CASSYPGTSYEQYF	TGCGCCAGCAGCTATCCCGGGACATCCTACGAGCAGTACTTC
TRBV10-3	TRBJ1-5	NA	NA	CAIRPSLDQPQHF	TGTGCCATCAGACCGTCCTTGGATCAGCCCCAGCATTTT
TRBV6-4	TRBJ1-2	TRBD1	NA	CASSETGNYGYTF	TGTGCCAGCAGTGAGACAGGGAACTATGGCTACACCTTC
TRBV15	TRBJ1-4	NA	NA	CATSRDGKGSNEKLFF	TGTGCCACCAGCAGAGACGGTAAAGGGTCTAATGAAAAACTGTTTTTT
TRBV9	TRBJ1-1	NA	NA	CASSVDRDTEAFF	TGTGCCAGCAGCGTAGACCGGGACACTGAAGCTTTCTTT
TRBV18	TRBJ2-2	NA	NA	CASSPPIGIPPTGELFF	TGTGCCAGCTCACCACCGATCGGGATCCCCCCCACCGGGGAGCTGTTTTTT
TRBV21-1	TRBJ2-7	NA	NA	CASSGTTLGQYF	TGTGCCAGCAGCGGGACAACCCTGGGGCAGTACTTC
TRBV18	TRBJ2-5	NA	NA	CASSPAETQYF	TGTGCCAGCTCACCCGCAGAGACCCAGTACTTC
TRBV5-4	TRBJ1-6	TRBD1	NA	CASSLGTGLGNSPLHF	TGTGCCAGCAGCTTGGGGACAGGGTTAGGGAATTCACCCCTCCACTTT
TRBV7-2	TRBJ2-4	NA	once	CASSLSWGAKNIQYF	TGTGCCAGCAGCTTATCTTGGGGGGCCAAAAACATTCAGTACTTC
TRBV7-9	TRBJ1-2	NA	NA	CASSLGGNGYTF	TGTGCCAGCAGCTTAGGGGGTAATGGCTACACCTTC
TRBV10-3	TRBJ1-5	TRBD1	NA	CAISGTGAHNQPQHF	TGTGCCATCAGTGGAACAGGGGCCCACAATCAGCCCCAGCATTTT
TRBV19	TRBJ1-5	NA	NA	CASSVPQGRSQPQHF	TGTGCCAGTAGTGTACCCCAGGGACGTAGTCAGCCCCAGCATTTT
TRBV27	TRBJ2-7	NA	NA	CASSFNRYSYEQYF	TGTGCCAGCAGTTTCAACAGGTACTCCTACGAGCAGTACTTC
TRBV7-3	TRBJ1-2	NA	NA	CASSQTPGIPYGYTF	TGTGCCAGCAGCCAAACCCCCGGAATCCCCTATGGCTACACCTTC
TRBV5-5	TRBJ2-6	NA	NA	CASSPGSSGANVLTF	TGTGCCAGCAGCCCGGGGTCCTCTGGGGCCAACGTCCTGACTTTC
TRBV6-1	TRBJ2-5	NA	NA	CASTKNEELETQYF	TGTGCCAGCACCAAGAACGAGGAGTTGGAGACCCAGTACTTC
TRBV18	TRBJ2-5	NA	NA	CASSPQQETQYF	TGTGCCAGCTCACCACAACAAGAGACCCAGTACTTC
TRBV11-2	TRBJ1-2	NA	NA	CASRRGGYGYTF	TGTGCCAGCAGGAGGGGGGGCTATGGCTACACCTTC
TRBV28	TRBJ2-7	TRBD2	once	CASSLGGLAGATYEQYF	TGTGCCAGCAGTTTGGGGGGACTAGCGGGAGCGACCTACGAGCAGTACTTC
TRBV28	TRBJ2-3	NA	NA	CASSSRRTDTQYF	TGTGCCAGCAGTTCCCGGCGCACAGATACGCAGTATTTT
TRBV9	TRBJ2-5	NA	NA	CASSVGRSQETQYF	TGTGCCAGCAGCGTCGGTAGGTCTCAAGAGACCCAGTACTTC
TRBV14	TRBJ2-1	TRBD2	NA	CASSQVRTSRYNEQFF	TGTGCCAGCAGCCAAGTCCGGACTAGTCGATACAATGAGCAGTTCTTC
TRBV2	TRBJ1-2	TRBD1	few	CASSGTGEYGYTF	TGTGCCAGCAGTGGGACAGGGGAATATGGCTACACCTTC
TRBV6-5	TRBJ1-2	TRBD1	NA	CASLPRQGEYGYTF	TGTGCCAGCCTGCCGCGACAGGGGGAGTATGGCTACACCTTC
TRBV18	TRBJ2-1	TRBD1	NA	CASSPRATGAFLSSYNEQFF	TGTGCCAGCTCACCACGGGCGACAGGGGCTTTCCTTAGCTCCTACAATGAGCAGTTCTTC
TRBV7-8	TRBJ1-2	NA	NA	CASSLATGLSYGYTF	TGTGCCAGCAGCTTAGCAACAGGGCTTTCCTATGGCTACACCTTC
TRBV5-1	TRBJ2-7	TRBD2	NA	CASRGFLAGVGEQYF	TGCGCCAGCAGGGGGTTCCTAGCGGGAGTAGGAGAGCAGTACTTC
TRBV5-6	TRBJ2-6	NA	NA	CASSLIPDRSSGANVLTF	TGTGCCAGCAGCTTGATTCCAGACAGAAGCTCTGGGGCCAACGTCCTGACTTTC
TRBV13	TRBJ2-2	NA	NA	CASSSRPSLGTGELFF	TGTGCCAGCAGCTCGAGACCGAGCCTGGGCACCGGGGAGCTGTTTTTT
TRBV4-2	TRBJ2-4	TRBD2	NA	CASSQDEGTSGSIVQYF	TGTGCCAGCAGCCAGGATGAAGGGACTAGCGGGAGTATAGTTCAGTACTTC
TRBV5-5	TRBJ1-1	TRBD1	NA	CASSPGDRVTMNTEAFF	TGTGCCAGCAGCCCAGGTGACAGGGTAACTATGAACACTGAAGCTTTCTTT
TRBV6-4	TRBJ1-1	TRBD1	NA	CASSGDRNTEAFF	TGTGCCAGCAGTGGGGACAGGAACACTGAAGCTTTCTTT
TRBV19	TRBJ1-5	NA	once	CASSISDQPQHF	TGTGCCAGTAGTATATCGGATCAGCCCCAGCATTTT
TRBV19	TRBJ2-2	TRBD2	NA	CASDLAGGITGELFF	TGTGCCAGTGATTTAGCGGGAGGAATAACCGGGGAGCTGTTTTTT